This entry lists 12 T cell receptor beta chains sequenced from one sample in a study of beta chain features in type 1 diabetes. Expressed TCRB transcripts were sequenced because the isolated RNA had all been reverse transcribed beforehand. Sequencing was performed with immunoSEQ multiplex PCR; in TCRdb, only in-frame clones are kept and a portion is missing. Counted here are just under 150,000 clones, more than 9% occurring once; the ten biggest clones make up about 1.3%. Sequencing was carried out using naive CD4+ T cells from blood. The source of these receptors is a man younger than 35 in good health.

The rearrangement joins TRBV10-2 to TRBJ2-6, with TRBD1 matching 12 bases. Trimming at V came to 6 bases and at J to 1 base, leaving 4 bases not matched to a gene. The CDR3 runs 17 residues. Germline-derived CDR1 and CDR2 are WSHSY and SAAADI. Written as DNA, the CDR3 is TGCGCCAGCAGGCTGGGACAGGGGGCATCTGGGGCCAACGTCCTGACTTTC. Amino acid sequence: CASRLGQGASGANVLTF.

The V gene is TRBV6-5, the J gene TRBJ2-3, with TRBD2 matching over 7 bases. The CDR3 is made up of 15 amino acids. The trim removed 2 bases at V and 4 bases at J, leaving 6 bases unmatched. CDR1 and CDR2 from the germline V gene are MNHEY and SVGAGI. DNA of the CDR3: TGTGCCAGCAGTTACCAGGCCCGGGGGGCAGATACGCAGTATTTT. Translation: CASSYQARGADTQYF.

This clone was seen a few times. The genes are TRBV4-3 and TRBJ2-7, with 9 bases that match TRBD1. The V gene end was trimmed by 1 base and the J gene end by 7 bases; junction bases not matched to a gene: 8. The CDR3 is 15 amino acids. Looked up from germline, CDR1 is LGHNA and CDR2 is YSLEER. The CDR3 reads CASSQVQGARWEQYF. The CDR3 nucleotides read TGCGCCAGCAGCCAAGTACAGGGGGCGAGGTGGGAGCAGTACTTC.

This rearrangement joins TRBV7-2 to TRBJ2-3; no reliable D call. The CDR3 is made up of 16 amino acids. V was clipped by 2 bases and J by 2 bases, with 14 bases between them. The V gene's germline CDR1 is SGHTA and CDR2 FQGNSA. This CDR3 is CASSLRSDIFTDTQYF. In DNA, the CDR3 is TGTGCCAGCAGCTTAAGGTCCGACATCTTCACAGATACGCAGTATTTT.

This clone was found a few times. DNA for the CDR3: TGCAGCGTTACAGGCTTTAGCACAGATACGCAGTATTTT. Protein product: CSVTGFSTDTQYF. The chain recombines TRBV29-1 with TRBJ2-3, with D perhaps TRBD1 (5 bases). With 5 bases removed from V and 0 bases from J, the gap between germline ends came to 9 bases. Germline-derived CDR1 and CDR2 are SQVTM and ANQGSEA. The CDR3 sequence is 13 residues long.

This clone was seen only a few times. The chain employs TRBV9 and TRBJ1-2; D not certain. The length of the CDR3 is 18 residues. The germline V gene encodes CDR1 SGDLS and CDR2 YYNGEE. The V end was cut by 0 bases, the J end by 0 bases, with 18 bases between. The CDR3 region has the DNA TGTGCCAGCAGCGTAGCTGTTGGTTCCCGGGGTGCTAACTATGGCTACACCTTC. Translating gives CASSVAVGSRGANYGYTF.

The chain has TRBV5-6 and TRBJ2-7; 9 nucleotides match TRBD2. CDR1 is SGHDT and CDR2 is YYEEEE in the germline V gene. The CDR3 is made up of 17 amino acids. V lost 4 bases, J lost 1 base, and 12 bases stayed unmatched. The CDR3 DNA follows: TGTGCCAGCAGCCGGCTGGTAGCGGGGGAGGGGTCCTACGAGCAGTACTTC. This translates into CASSRLVAGEGSYEQYF.

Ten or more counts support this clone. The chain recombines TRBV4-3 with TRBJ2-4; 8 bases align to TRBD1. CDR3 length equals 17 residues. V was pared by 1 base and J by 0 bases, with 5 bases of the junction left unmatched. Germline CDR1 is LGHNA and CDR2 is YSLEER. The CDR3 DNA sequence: TGCGCCAGCAGCCAAGGATGGACAGGGTTAGCCAAAAACATTCAGTACTTC. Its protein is CASSQGWTGLAKNIQYF.

The CDR3 here is CAISDPGQGPYTF. Written as DNA, the CDR3 is TGTGCCATCAGTGACCCGGGACAGGGCCCCTACACCTTC. The chain joins TRBV10-3 to TRBJ1-2; 9 nucleotides align to TRBD1. Trimming at V came to 3 bases and at J to 10 bases, leaving 6 bases not matched to a gene. Germline V lookup: CDR1 ENHRY, CDR2 SYGVKD. CDR3 size: 13 residues.

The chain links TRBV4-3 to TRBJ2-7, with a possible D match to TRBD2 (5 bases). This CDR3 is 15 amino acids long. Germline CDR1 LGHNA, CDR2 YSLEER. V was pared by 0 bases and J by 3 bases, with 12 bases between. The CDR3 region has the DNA TGCGCCAGCAGCCAAGATCACGCGGGTTTCTACGAGCAGTACTTC. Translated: CASSQDHAGFYEQYF.

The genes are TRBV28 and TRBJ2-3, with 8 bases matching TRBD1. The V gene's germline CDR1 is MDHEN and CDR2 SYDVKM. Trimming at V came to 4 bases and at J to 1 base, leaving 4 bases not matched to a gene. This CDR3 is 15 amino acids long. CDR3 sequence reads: CASSSGGAGTDTQYF. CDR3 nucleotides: TGTGCCAGCAGTTCAGGGGGCGCAGGCACAGATACGCAGTATTTT.

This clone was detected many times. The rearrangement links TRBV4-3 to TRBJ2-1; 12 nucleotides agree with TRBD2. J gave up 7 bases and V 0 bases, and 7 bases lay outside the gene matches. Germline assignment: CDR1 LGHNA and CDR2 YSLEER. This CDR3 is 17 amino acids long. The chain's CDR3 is CASSQDVLAGGRNEQFF. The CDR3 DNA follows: TGCGCCAGCAGCCAAGATGTGCTAGCGGGGGGGCGAAATGAGCAGTTCTTC.